Sequencing of this T cell receptor (beta chain) was carried out in a study of blood T cell repertoires in COVID-19. Study information: COVID-19 samples, acute and convalescent, were from the United States, Italy and Spain.

Authors' methods: For nucleated cells, counts were estimated from reference gene primer amplification. Assay: immunoSEQ multiplex PCR; the TCRdb copy retains only in-frame clones and omits some. V and J calls and clone size are given by that table; D and trimming were obtained from the DNA. This table has fewer than 80,000 clones, about 88% appearing once. The CDR3 consists of 14 residues. V lost 4 bases to trimming and J lost 7 bases; unmatched junction nucleotides: 6. CDR1 and CDR2 (germline): GTSNPN, SVGIG (reference sequence). The rearrangement uses TRBV30 and TRBJ1-4; 10 nucleotides agree with TRBD1. The clonotype originates from a human donor in a cohort sampled during active COVID-19. Sequenced sample: peripheral blood. The CDR3 loop reads CAWNRQGAGEKLFF. CDR3 bases: TGTGCCTGGAATAGACAGGGGGCGGGTGAAAAACTGTTTTTT.